The T cell receptor (beta chain) described here comes from a study of T cells expressing NK-cell markers. About the research overall: Sorted CD3+CD56+NKG2C+, CD3+CD56+NKG2C- and CD3+CD56-NKG2C+ T cells supplied TCR beta repertoires.

From germline, CDR1 is SGHVS and CDR2 FQNEAQ. CDR3 length: 18 amino acids. Comments on this clonotype: The target antigen is unknown.

Study-level points and caveats: Several donors had dominant NKG2C+ clonotypes that comprised roughly 1.0-8% of their CD8+ T cells.

5'RACE template switching with UMIs produced the TCR beta cDNA. Reprocessing the 5' RACE reads, TCRdb reports a single entry for every CDR3 protein and omits DNA. The sample holds about 150,000 distinct CDR3 sequences. The rearrangement uses TRBV7-8 and TRBJ1-4; TCRdb designates TRBD1, a call that cannot be tested without DNA. Sequenced sample: blood T cells: a sorted CD56 or NKG2C T cell subset, CD4+ or CD8+ T cells, or bulk PBMC T cells (not recorded which). The TCR originated in a woman in her forties or fifties in good health. CDR3 sequence: CASSRTFRDTRTWEKLFF.